This T cell receptor (beta chain) was found in a study of blood T cell repertoires in COVID-19. Study-wide background: There were acute and convalescent COVID-19 samples, and they came from the United States, Italy and Spain. The cDNA or gDNA used as material had been derived from T cells, B-cell-depleted T cells, or PBMCs.

Germline-derived CDR1 and CDR2 are MNHEY and SMNVEV (reference sequence). V lost 2 bases to trimming and J lost 4 bases, with 20 bases between them. The CDR3 covers 17 residues. In the source study's methods: Amplification of reference gene primers was used by the study to estimate nucleated cell counts. Some clones are missing from TCRdb's copy, which holds only in-frame ones; the method was immunoSEQ multiplex PCR. V and J calls and clone size come straight from that table; D and trimming were deduced from the DNA. The repertoire holds fewer than 350,000 clones, with around 89% as singletons. The sequence was obtained from a man aged 35 to 55 with acute or convalescent COVID-19. Material: peripheral blood. The rearrangement joins TRBV27 to TRBJ1-2, with a possible D match to TRBD1 (5 bases). The CDR3 DNA sequence: TGTGCCAGCAGTTTAGGTGGGGTAGAACAGGCCCTCTATGGCTACACCTTC. It codes for CASSLGGVEQALYGYTF.